This T cell receptor (beta chain) was obtained from a study of metastatic and nonmetastatic thyroid tumors. Study details: A comparison of repertoires was made across blood and tumor or nodule tissue from malignant and benign thyroid patients.

No treatment had been given to any patient before thyroid surgery. General study findings and limits: Malignant thyroid tumors reportedly had TCR beta diversity that was significantly higher than in benign nodules, in blood and tumor.

V was pared by 6 bases and J by 1 base, with 7 bases of the junction left unmatched. CDR1 and CDR2 (germline): MDHEN, SYDVKM. The CDR3 has 15 amino acids. Of note for this clone: The target antigen is unknown.

How the authors handled the data: For papillary thyroid cancer, a distant-metastasis classifier was constructed from CDR3 differences observed across clinicopathological groups. Via MiXCR, TCRdb re-called the PCR reads. The V and J calls, along with clone size, are taken from TCRdb and not from the paper's own processing. The sample yields about 2,600 clones, around a quarter seen once. This chain joins TRBV28 and TRBJ2-3; 7 nucleotides line up with TRBD1. Sequenced input: tumor tissue. This receptor was identified in a female donor with papillary thyroid cancer or a benign thyroid nodule (not recorded which). Some clones in this sample may be carry-over from other donors' samples. CDR3 DNA: TGTGCCAGCAGGACAGGGAGTCCCCGCACAGATACGCAGTATTTT. It encodes CASRTGSPRTDTQYF.